This T cell receptor beta chain is from a study of blood T cell repertoires in COVID-19. CDR1 and CDR2 (germline): SEHNR, FQNEAQ (reference sequence). The CDR3 is 14 residues long. V lost 5 bases to trimming and J lost 2 bases; unmatched junction nucleotides: 3. Enrolled during active infection, Seattle patients were then followed longitudinally. Original data processing: Counts of nucleated cells, estimated from reference gene primer amplification, were obtained. Sequencing was performed with immunoSEQ multiplex PCR; in TCRdb, only in-frame clones are kept and a portion is missing. V and J calls plus clone size are reproduced from that table; the DNA served to infer D and trimming. In the table there are roughly 120,000 clones, approximately 89% of which are singletons.

The sequenced sample consisted of peripheral blood. The sequence came from a woman of 80 years or more with COVID-19, enrolled during active disease. The V gene is TRBV7-9, the J gene TRBJ2-1, with 7 bases identical to TRBD1. In nucleotides, the CDR3 is TGTGCCAGCAGCCCACAGGGGCCCTACAATGAGCAGTTCTTC. This codes for CASSPQGPYNEQFF.